These 26 T cell receptor beta chains were all obtained from the same sample, sequenced in a study of spatial heterogeneity in lung cancer. Regarding time point: blood at routine non-recurrence follow-up after resection. Using its own MiXCR run on the 5' RACE reads, TCRdb lists one record per CDR3 protein. Of 30,000 to 40,000 distinct CDR3 sequences detected, 6% to 9.5% appear once; the ten largest clones hold about 9.2%. The material sequenced was PBMCs, taken at follow-up. These TCRs come from a male donor with early-stage non-small cell lung cancer.

This clonotype was recorded a few times. The chain couples TRBV20-1 to TRBJ1-3; 7 bases agree with TRBD1. The V gene's germline CDR1 is DFQATT and CDR2 SNEGSKA (reference sequence). There are 15 residues in the CDR3. Losses at the gene ends were 3 bases for V and 0 bases for J; bases not matched to a gene: 5. In nucleotides, the CDR3 is TGCAGTGCTAGGGGGGACAGAGACTCTGGAAACACCATATATTTT. Translation: CSARGDRDSGNTIYF.

Ten or more counts support this clonotype. The gene calls are TRBV7-9 and TRBJ1-2; 8 nucleotides agree with TRBD1. Trimming removed 1 base from V and 3 bases from J; junction bases left unmatched: 4. This CDR3 contains 15 residues. The germline gives CDR1 SEHNR, CDR2 FQNEAQ (reference sequence). The CDR3 spells CASSLDGTGYYGYTF. DNA for the CDR3: TGTGCCAGCAGCTTAGATGGGACAGGTTACTATGGCTACACCTTC.

This clonotype was counted many times. The chain combines TRBV20-1 with TRBJ2-2; maybe TRBD2 (6 bases). Germline V CDR1 and CDR2: DFQATT, SNEGSKA (reference sequence). The CDR3 runs 14 residues. V was pared by 7 bases and J by 1 base, with 13 bases between. For the CDR3, the DNA is TGCAGTGGTCGCGCCGGGGGGAACACCGGGGAGCTGTTTTTT. Its translation: CSGRAGGNTGELFF.

This clonotype occurred once. The V gene is TRBV9, the J gene TRBJ2-1; D perhaps matches TRBD2 (7 bases). This CDR3 has 15 residues. Per the germline V gene, CDR1 is SGDLS and CDR2 is YYNGEE. Trimming shortened V by 2 bases and J by 9 bases, and 18 bases separated the two germline ends. Here the CDR3 reads CASSVSPWGGTEQFF. The CDR3 DNA is TGTGCCAGCAGCGTCTCTCCGTGGGGGGGCACTGAGCAGTTCTTC. Supplemented by reference TRBV9 and TRBJ2-1, the full variable domain reads DSGVTQTPKHLITATGQRVTLRCSPRSGDLSVYWYQQSLDQGLQFLIQYYNGEERAKGNILERFSAQQFPDLHSELNLSSLELGDSALYFCASSVSPWGGTEQFFGPGTRLTVL.

This clonotype was detected ten times or more. The chain combines TRBV7-9 with TRBJ2-7; TRBD1 agrees at 7 bases. Trimming removed 4 bases from V and 3 bases from J; junction bases left unmatched: 9. CDR3 length: 15 amino acids. Per the germline V gene, CDR1 is SEHNR and CDR2 is FQNEAQ (reference sequence). CDR3 coding DNA: TGTGCCAGCAGCTCCAACAGGGGCCCGGACTACGAGCAGTACTTC. Encoded protein: CASSSNRGPDYEQYF.

This clonotype was recorded many times. The chain couples TRBV12-2 to TRBJ2-5; no check of the table's D call, TRBD2, against the DNA was made. TRBV12-2 corresponds to a pseudogene. The CDR3 is 14 residues long. The CDR3 bases are TGTGCAAGTCGCCCGGGGACTTTCCAAGAGACCCAGTACTTC. This codes for CASRPGTFQETQYF.

J is TRBJ2-5 and V is TRBV12-3 or TRBV12-4, with D perhaps TRBD1 (6 bases). The CDR3 has 13 amino acids. Trimming left V 6 bases short and J 5 bases short, with 13 bases between. In DNA, the CDR3 is TGTGCCAGCAGCACGGGACATCCCGAGACCCAGTACTTC. Translating it yields CASSTGHPETQYF.

This clonotype was counted at least ten times. The gene calls are TRBV11-2 and TRBJ2-1, with TRBD1 matching over 7 bases. The CDR3 loop spans 16 amino acids. CDR1 is SGHAT, CDR2 FQNNGV, per germline. V lost 2 bases to trimming and J lost 0 bases; unmatched junction nucleotides: 4. CDR3 in DNA: TGTGCCAGCAGCTTAATGGCAGGGGGCTCCTACAATGAGCAGTTCTTC. This gives the protein CASSLMAGGSYNEQFF. The variable domain in full, with the rest retrieved from reference TRBV11-2 and TRBJ2-1, is EAGVAQSPRYKIIEKRQSVAFWCNPISGHATLYWYQQILGQGPKLLIQFQNNGVVDDSQLPKDRFSAERLKGVDSTLKIQPAKLEDSAVYLCASSLMAGGSYNEQFFGPGTRLTVL.

This clonotype is medium-sized (0.01 to 0.1%) within its sample. The chain couples TRBV2 to TRBJ2-7; D perhaps matches TRBD2 (6 bases). This CDR3 region has 16 residues. The V gene's germline CDR1 is SNHLY and CDR2 FYNNEI. The V end was cut by 8 bases, the J end by 0 bases, with 20 bases between. The CDR3 bases are TGTGCCAGCGGGGTCCGGGGGACGGCAAGCTCCTACGAGCAGTACTTC. Its translation: CASGVRGTASSYEQYF.

This clonotype showed up many times. The V and J genes are TRBV10-1 and TRBJ2-1, with TRBD2 matching 7 bases. Per the germline V gene, CDR1 is WNHNN and CDR2 is SYGVQD (reference sequence). The CDR3 contains 16 residues. V shed 0 bases and J 8 bases; nucleotides not matched to a gene: 10. Here the CDR3 reads CASSESWRGNRDEQFF. CDR3 nucleotides: TGCGCCAGCAGTGAGTCTTGGCGGGGGAATAGGGATGAGCAGTTCTTC.

This clonotype was counted many times. The chain couples TRBV10-3 to TRBJ2-6; TRBD1 is a possible D gene (5 bases). The CDR3 loop spans 14 amino acids. Germline-derived CDR1 and CDR2 are ENHRY and SYGVKD. V was trimmed by 6 bases and J by 3 bases, leaving 9 bases between them. The CDR3 protein is CAIRDNGGANVLTF. CDR3 DNA: TGTGCCATCAGGGACAACGGTGGGGCCAACGTCCTGACTTTC.

This clonotype was seen ten or more times. The germline gene is not matched at one end of the junction; a read error may be the cause. This CDR3 is CASSSTGSGTDTQYF. CDR3 bases: TGTGCTAGCAGCTCGACAGGGTCGGGGACAGATACGCAGTATTTT. V usage is TRBV7-7 and J usage is TRBJ2-3, with 7 bases matching TRBD1. CDR3 length: 15 residues. The germline V gene has CDR1 SSHAT and CDR2 FNYEAQ (reference sequence). The whole variable domain, filled in from reference TRBV7-7 and TRBJ2-3, reads GAGVSQSPRYKVTKRGQDVTLRCDPISSHATLYWYQQALGQGPEFLTYFNYEAQPDKSGLPSDRFSAERPEGSISTLTIQRTEQRDSAMYRCASSSTGSGTDTQYFGPGTRLTVL.

Notes on this clonotype: A much larger clone lies one base from this, so it may be a read error. This chain connects TRBV4-2 to TRBJ2-3; D may be TRBD1 (5 bases). The CDR3 contains 15 residues. The germline V and J ends were trimmed by 0 bases and 14 bases, with 21 bases remaining between them. Germline-derived CDR1 and CDR2 are LGHNA and YNFKEQ. The CDR3 reads CASSQDPLTEVGPYF. CDR3 DNA sequence: TGTGCCAGCAGCCAAGACCCTCTCACCGAGGTGGGGCCGTATTTT.

In its sample, this clonotype was seen many times. The chain employs TRBV7-9 and TRBJ2-7; D call uncertain. This CDR3 is built from 13 residues. With 2 bases removed from V and 5 bases from J, the gap between germline ends came to 10 bases. CDR1 and CDR2 (germline): SEHNR, FQNEAQ (reference sequence). The CDR3 is CASSLRVGDEQYF. The CDR3 nucleotides read TGTGCCAGCAGCTTAAGGGTTGGGGACGAGCAGTACTTC.

This chain links TRBV7-8 with TRBJ2-7; unclear D gene. Per germline, CDR1 SGHVS and CDR2 FQNEAQ. The CDR3 consists of 11 residues. The germline V and J ends were trimmed by 8 bases and 2 bases, with 7 bases remaining between them. The chain's CDR3 is CASATTYEQYF. The CDR3 nucleotides are TGTGCCAGCGCTACTACCTACGAGCAGTACTTC.

This clonotype occurred many times. The chain carries TRBV7-9 and TRBJ1-1; no clear D. The germline V and J ends were trimmed by 4 bases and 8 bases, with 14 bases remaining between them. In germline, CDR1 is SEHNR, CDR2 FQNEAQ (reference sequence). The CDR3 spans 13 residues. In nucleotides, the CDR3 is TGTGCCAGCAGCTCTCCCCCGGGTCACGAAGCTTTCTTT. As protein: CASSSPPGHEAFF.

In this sample, this clonotype turned up many times. V is TRBV7-2 and J is TRBJ2-2; 7 nucleotides align to TRBD1. This CDR3 comprises 13 residues. The J segment lost 8 bases and the V segment lost 2 bases, leaving 2 bases of the junction unmatched. CDR1 and CDR2 (germline): SGHTA, FQGNSA. CDR3 residues: CASSLTGVGELFF. CDR3 bases: TGTGCCAGCAGCTTAACAGGGGTTGGGGAGCTGTTTTTT.

With respect to this clonotype: Since a much larger clone is just one base distant, this may be a read error. The chain links TRBV5-5 to TRBJ2-2, with unresolved D. Germline-derived CDR1 and CDR2 are SGHKS and YYEKEE (reference sequence). The CDR3 totals 16 residues. CDR3 in amino acids: CASSLSPALDTEELFF. The CDR3 DNA sequence: TGTGCCAGCAGCTTATCCCCAGCCCTCGACACCGAGGAGCTGTTTTTT. The full variable domain, completed using reference TRBV5-5 and TRBJ2-2, is DAGVTQSPTHLIKTRGQQVTLRCSPISGHKSVSWYQQVLGQGPQFIFQYYEKEERGRGNFPDRFSARQFPNYSSELNVNALLLGDSALYLCASSLSPALDTEELFFGEGSRLTVL.

Many counts were recorded for this clonotype. The chain has TRBV2 and TRBJ2-1; D might be TRBD1 (5 bases). Trimming shortened V by 3 bases and J by 4 bases, and 13 bases separated the two germline ends. The CDR3 covers 15 residues. In germline, CDR1 is SNHLY, CDR2 FYNNEI. The CDR3 spells CASSDGAAIYNEQFF. The CDR3, as DNA: TGTGCCAGCAGTGATGGGGCGGCCATTTACAATGAGCAGTTCTTC. The full variable domain, its missing parts supplied by reference TRBV2 and TRBJ2-1, is EPEVTQTPSHQVTQMGQEVILRCVPISNHLYFYWYRQILGQKVEFLVSFYNNEISEKSEIFDDQFSVERPDGSNFTLKIRSTKLEDSAMYFCASSDGAAIYNEQFFGPGTRLTVL.

This clonotype has a count of ten or more. The V call is TRBV2, the J call TRBJ2-1, with D maybe TRBD2 (7 bases). V lost 6 bases, J lost 9 bases, and 18 bases lay in between. CDR3 length: 14 amino acids. Germline lookup yields CDR1 SNHLY and CDR2 FYNNEI. CDR3 sequence (DNA): TGTGCCAGCAGAGAAAATTGGGGGGGCACTGAGCAGTTCTTC. Its protein product is CASRENWGGTEQFF. The entire variable domain, with the rest obtained from reference TRBV2 and TRBJ2-1, is as follows: EPEVTQTPSHQVTQMGQEVILRCVPISNHLYFYWYRQILGQKVEFLVSFYNNEISEKSEIFDDQFSVERPDGSNFTLKIRSTKLEDSAMYFCASRENWGGTEQFFGPGTRLTVL.

V gene TRBV6-2 or TRBV6-3 combines with J gene TRBJ2-1, with TRBD2 identical over 8 bases. Germline V lookup: CDR1 MNHEY, CDR2 SVGEGT. Germline trimming cut 0 bases from V and 14 bases from J; bases unmatched to any gene: 6. The length of the CDR3 is 13 residues. CDR3 residues: CASSYSSGRGEFF. CDR3 DNA: TGTGCCAGCAGTTACTCAAGCGGGAGAGGAGAGTTCTTC.

The sample holds many counts of this clonotype. In nucleotides, the CDR3 is TGTGCCAGCAGCTTGTCCACCGACGAGCAGTACTTC. It encodes CASSLSTDEQYF. V usage is TRBV7-9 and J usage is TRBJ2-7; D gene unclear. Germline-derived CDR1 and CDR2 are SEHNR and FQNEAQ (reference sequence). This CDR3 is 12 amino acids long. Trimming stripped 3 bases from V and 5 bases from J, with 8 bases between.

This clonotype appeared many times. V gene TRBV30 combines with J gene TRBJ2-2; the D call may be TRBD1 or TRBD2 (7 bases each). This CDR3 spans 16 amino acids. Trimming took off 3 bases at V and 4 bases at J, with 18 bases between the two ends. Looked up from germline, CDR1 is GTSNPN and CDR2 is SVGIG (reference sequence). In nucleotides, the CDR3 is TGTGCCTGGAGGAGGGGGGAGGGGGCTGGCACCGGGGAGCTGTTTTTT. This codes for CAWRRGEGAGTGELFF.

This clonotype was detected ten times or more. V gene TRBV4-1 combines with J gene TRBJ1-2; D not resolved. CDR3 length equals 13 residues. Trimming stripped 0 bases from V and 5 bases from J, with 7 bases between. Germline V CDR1 and CDR2: MGHRA, YSYEKL. The CDR3 is CASSQEVSYGYTF. The CDR3 DNA reads TGCGCCAGCAGCCAAGAAGTTTCGTATGGCTACACCTTC.

Only a few counts were recorded for this clonotype. This chain connects TRBV11-2 to TRBJ2-5, with TRBD2 identical over 9 bases. Per germline, CDR1 SGHAT and CDR2 FQNNGV. V shed 5 bases, J shed 2 bases, and the junction held 12 bases outside the gene matches. The CDR3 is 17 residues long. This chain's CDR3 is CASSRLGAGGGQETQYF. As DNA, the CDR3 is TGTGCCAGCAGCCGTCTAGGAGCGGGGGGAGGTCAAGAGACCCAGTACTTC.

This clonotype was seen repeatedly, ten times or more. V is TRBV7-8 and J is TRBJ2-3; maybe TRBD2 (7 bases). Germline V lookup: CDR1 SGHVS, CDR2 FQNEAQ. The ends were cut back, 1 base at V and 4 bases at J, with 15 bases in the middle. CDR3 length: 16 residues. The chain's CDR3 is CASSLGGGGTADTQYF. The CDR3 DNA sequence: TGTGCCAGCAGCTTAGGAGGCGGGGGCACGGCAGATACGCAGTATTTT. Complete variable domain (other parts from reference TRBV7-8 and TRBJ2-3): GAGVSQSPRYKVAKRGQDVALRCDPISGHVSLFWYQQALGQGPEFLTYFQNEAQLDKSGLPSDRFFAERPEGSVSTLKIQRTQQEDSAVYLCASSLGGGGTADTQYFGPGTRLTVL.